Here is one T cell receptor (beta chain) with its context. The data were taken from a study of shared clonotypes between healthy human individuals. Clones were read by immunoSEQ multiplex PCR, and TCRdb kept only the in-frame ones, dropping some. Among more than 2 million clones, about 94% were seen once, and the ten largest hold about 1.7%. CD45RO negativity and positive selection for CCR7 defined naive CD8 cells, a population that excluded terminally differentiated effector memory CD45RA+ cells. CDR1 and CDR2 from the germline V gene are LNHDA and SQIVND (reference sequence). The length of the CDR3 is 14 residues. Trimming stripped 6 bases from V and 4 bases from J, with 16 bases between.

What was sequenced was naive CD8+ T cells from PBMCs. The rearrangement uses TRBV19 and TRBJ2-7; D call uncertain. The receptor was isolated from a man younger than 35 in good health. Some clones in this sample may be carry-over from other donors' samples. The CDR3 DNA is TGTGCCAGTAGGCCGTCCGGGCCCCCGTACGAGCAGTACTTC. Amino acid sequence: CASRPSGPPYEQYF. Together with reference TRBV19 and TRBJ2-7, the CDR3 gives the full variable domain: DGGITQSPKYLFRKEGQNVTLSCEQNLNHDAMYWYRQDPGQGLRLIYYSQIVNDFQKGDIAEGYSVSREKKESFPLTVTSAQKNPTAFYLCASRPSGPPYEQYFGPGTRLTVT.